The 10 T cell receptor beta chains presented below share a single source sample, sequenced in a study of cytomegalovirus exposure and HLA in healthy donors. This PCR relied on a set of 60 Vbeta primers and 13 Jbeta primers. The method was immunoSEQ multiplex PCR; TCRdb's version includes in-frame clones alone and lacks a portion of them. Of about 90,000 clones in the sample, approximately 84% were seen once. The sequenced material came from PBMCs. These receptors were obtained from a man younger than 30 in good health and CMV-seronegative.

The gene calls are TRBV19 and TRBJ2-7, with D perhaps TRBD2 (6 bases). Trimming left V 4 bases short and J 1 base short, with 17 bases between. CDR1 and CDR2 from the germline V gene are LNHDA and SQIVND (reference sequence). There are 16 residues in the CDR3. The CDR3 DNA reads TGTGCCAGTAGTACCCGGAGTGCGGGACCTTCCTACGAGCAGTACTTC. Translation gives CASSTRSAGPSYEQYF.

The chain has TRBV25-1 and TRBJ2-7; D possibly corresponds to TRBD2 (6 bases). Deletions cut 8 bases from V and 6 bases from J, with 11 bases between. Germline CDR1 is MGHDK and CDR2 is SYGVNS. The CDR3 loop spans 11 amino acids. The CDR3 nucleotides read TGTGCCAGCCATGGAGGGACCGAGCAGTACTTC. It translates to CASHGGTEQYF.

The chain recombines TRBV6-4 with TRBJ1-1; possible D gene TRBD1, 6 bases. V lost 3 bases and J 6 bases, leaving 17 bases between the germline ends. The germline V gene has CDR1 MRHNA and CDR2 SNTAGT. The CDR3 is made up of 15 amino acids. CDR3 DNA: TGTGCCAGCAGTGAGAGATCGACAGGTGCCGCTGAAGCTTTCTTT. Encoded protein: CASSERSTGAAEAFF.

This chain uses TRBV5-4 with TRBJ2-2; D remains unclear. Per germline, CDR1 SGHNT and CDR2 YYREEE (reference sequence). V was trimmed by 0 bases and J by 6 bases, leaving 6 bases between them. The CDR3 has 13 amino acids. CDR3 region: CASSLGGPGELFF. DNA of the CDR3: TGTGCCAGCAGCTTGGGAGGCCCCGGGGAGCTGTTTTTT.

This clone was seen a handful of times. This chain connects TRBV2 to TRBJ1-1, with 7 positions matching TRBD1. Germline assignment: CDR1 SNHLY and CDR2 FYNNEI. The trim removed 3 bases at V and 6 bases at J, leaving 7 bases unmatched. The CDR3 is 14 residues long. CDR3 sequence: CASSERGPRAEAFF. For the CDR3, the DNA is TGTGCCAGCAGTGAGAGGGGGCCCCGAGCTGAAGCTTTCTTT.

This clone was detected once. The rearrangement uses TRBV6-4 and TRBJ1-4, with D unresolved. Germline V gene sequence: CDR1 MRHNA, CDR2 SNTAGT. The CDR3 length is 14 residues. The V and J ends lost 3 bases and 7 bases respectively, with 12 bases between them. DNA of the CDR3: TGTGCCAGCAGTGATTGTGGTGCGGGTGAAAAACTGTTTTTT. Its translation is CASSDCGAGEKLFF.

The V and J genes are TRBV11-3 and TRBJ2-5; 15 nucleotides agree with TRBD2. The germline gives CDR1 SGHNT, CDR2 YENEEA. V lost 5 bases and J lost 5; bases outside the gene matches: 9. The CDR3 totals 17 residues. The DNA of the CDR3 is TGTGCCAGCAGCCGCGGACTAGCGGGAGGGCCGTATGAGACCCAGTACTTC. It specifies CASSRGLAGGPYETQYF.

The genes are TRBV19 and TRBJ2-6; no firm D call. This CDR3 is 17 amino acids long. Germline-derived CDR1 and CDR2 are LNHDA and SQIVND (reference sequence). Trimming removed 3 bases at V and 0 bases at J, with 12 bases between. The CDR3 is CASSIPLGSSGANVLTF. DNA for the CDR3: TGTGCCAGTAGTATCCCCCTGGGCTCCTCTGGGGCCAACGTCCTGACTTTC.

The CDR3 DNA reads TGCGCCAGCAGTGATCGATCGACAGGGGGGATGGGGCAGTACTTC. The encoded protein is CASSDRSTGGMGQYF. This chain connects TRBV10-1 to TRBJ2-7; 9 nucleotides line up with TRBD1. Germline V gene sequence: CDR1 WNHNN, CDR2 SYGVQD (reference sequence). There are 15 residues in the CDR3. After removal of 3 bases from V and 9 bases from J, the junction contained 12 bases not matched to a gene.

This chain links TRBV5-1 with TRBJ1-1, with D possibly matching TRBD1 (6 bases). The germline V and J ends were trimmed by 0 bases and 3 bases, with 15 bases remaining between them. CDR3 length: 16 residues. The germline CDR1 and CDR2 sequences are SGHRS and YFSETQ. CDR3: CASSLVRGVKDTEAFF. The CDR3 nucleotides read TGCGCCAGCAGCTTGGTCAGGGGCGTTAAGGACACTGAAGCTTTCTTT.